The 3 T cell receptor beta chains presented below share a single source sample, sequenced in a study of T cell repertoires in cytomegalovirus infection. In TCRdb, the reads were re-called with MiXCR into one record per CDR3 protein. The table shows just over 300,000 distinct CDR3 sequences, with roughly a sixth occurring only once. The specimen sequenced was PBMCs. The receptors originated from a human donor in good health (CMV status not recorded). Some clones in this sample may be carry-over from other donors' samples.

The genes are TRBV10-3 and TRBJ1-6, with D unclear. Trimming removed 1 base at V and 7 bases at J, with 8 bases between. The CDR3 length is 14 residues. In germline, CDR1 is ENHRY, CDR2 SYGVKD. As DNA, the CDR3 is TGTGCCATCAGTGAGTTAGCACCCAATTCACCCCTCCACTTT. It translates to CAISELAPNSPLHF.

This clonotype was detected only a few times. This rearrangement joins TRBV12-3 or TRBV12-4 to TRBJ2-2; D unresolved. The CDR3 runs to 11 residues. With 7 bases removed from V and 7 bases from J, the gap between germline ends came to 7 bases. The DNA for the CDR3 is TGTGCCAGCACCCCGAACGGGGAGCTGTTTTTT. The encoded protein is CASTPNGELFF.

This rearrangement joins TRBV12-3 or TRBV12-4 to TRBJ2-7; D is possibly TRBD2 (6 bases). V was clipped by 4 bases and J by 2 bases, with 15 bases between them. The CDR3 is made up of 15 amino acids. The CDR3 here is CASSSGTLSPYEQYF. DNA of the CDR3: TGTGCCAGCAGTTCTGGGACTCTCTCCCCCTACGAGCAGTACTTC.